The entry below gives a single T cell receptor (beta chain) sequence along with its context. The sample is drawn from a study of T cells in Graves' hyperthyroidism and ophthalmopathy. RNA transcripts served as the template for amplifying TCR beta CDR3 regions. HTBI primers drove first-round RT-PCR of the TCR CDR3. TCRdb passed the multiplex PCR reads through MiXCR, listing each CDR3 protein once. The table lists some 530,000 distinct CDR3 sequences, less than 25% of them singletons, with 45% to 50% in the top ten. The V and J ends lost 5 bases and 7 bases, in that order; junction bases with no gene match: 7. Germline-derived CDR1 and CDR2 are MNHEY and SVGEGT. CDR3 length: 13 residues.

The TCR originated in a woman aged 65 to 85 with Graves' ophthalmopathy. V usage is TRBV6-2 or TRBV6-3 and J usage is TRBJ1-2; TRBD1 aligns across 7 bases. Specimen: blood. The CDR3 here is CASSPRQGAGYTF. CDR3 sequence (DNA): TGTGCCAGCAGTCCCCGACAGGGCGCTGGCTACACCTTC.